This T cell receptor (beta chain) was captured in a study of cytomegalovirus exposure and HLA in healthy donors. PCR employed 60 Vbeta and 13 Jbeta primers. Sequencing was performed with immunoSEQ multiplex PCR; in TCRdb, only in-frame clones are kept and a portion is missing. There are 90,000 to 120,000 clones in the sample; 77% occur only once, and 3.5% to 5% lies in the top ten. CDR1 is MNHNS and CDR2 is SASEGT in the germline V gene. The CDR3 is made up of 14 amino acids. V shed 6 bases, J shed 1 base, and the junction held 2 bases outside the gene matches. Sequencing was done on a sample of PBMCs. This TCR was recovered from a male donor in good health and CMV-seronegative. V and J are TRBV6-1 and TRBJ2-2; 7 bases align to TRBD2. The CDR3 reads CASRGLGNTGELFF. Here the CDR3 DNA reads TGTGCCAGCAGAGGACTAGGGAACACCGGGGAGCTGTTTTTT.